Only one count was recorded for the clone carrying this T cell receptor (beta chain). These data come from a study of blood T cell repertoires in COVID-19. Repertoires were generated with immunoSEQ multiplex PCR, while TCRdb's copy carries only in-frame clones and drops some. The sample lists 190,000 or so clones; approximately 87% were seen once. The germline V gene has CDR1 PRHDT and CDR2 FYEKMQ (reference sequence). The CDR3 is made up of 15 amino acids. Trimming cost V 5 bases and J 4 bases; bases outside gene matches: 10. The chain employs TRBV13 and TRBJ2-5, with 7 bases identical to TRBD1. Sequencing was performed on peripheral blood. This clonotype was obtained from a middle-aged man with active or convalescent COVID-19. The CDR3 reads CASSPTLTGAETQYF. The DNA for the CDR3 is TGTGCCAGCAGCCCCACCCTTACAGGGGCAGAGACCCAGTACTTC.